A single sample is the source of the 16 T cell receptor beta chains below, sequenced in a study of T cell responses to AZD1222 COVID-19 vaccine. Libraries were prepared by immunoSEQ multiplex PCR; TCRdb keeps only in-frame clonotypes and omits some of them. The data contain around 120,000 clones, around 93% of them singletons. This specimen consisted of peripheral blood, obtained 28 days after the second AZD1222 dose. These receptors all come from an adult who received the AZD1222 COVID-19 vaccine.

This sequence joins TRBV6-1 and TRBJ2-7; D remains unclear. The CDR3 has 13 residues. Germline CDR1 MNHNS, CDR2 SASEGT. With 2 bases removed from V and 2 bases from J, the gap between germline ends came to 7 bases. The CDR3 coding sequence is TGTGCCAGCAGTGAAAGCAGTACCTACGAGCAGTACTTC. Its translation is CASSESSTYEQYF.

V usage is TRBV5-6 and J usage is TRBJ2-4, with 7 bases that match TRBD1. The CDR3 runs to 15 residues. Trimming at V came to 4 bases and at J to 4 bases, leaving 8 bases not matched to a gene. From germline, CDR1 is SGHDT and CDR2 YYEEEE. In nucleotides, the CDR3 is TGTGCCAGCAGCCATAGACCGGGACAGAAAAACATTCAGTACTTC. It codes for CASSHRPGQKNIQYF.

V usage is TRBV10-3 and J usage is TRBJ1-1; D perhaps matches TRBD1 (5 bases). The CDR3 loop spans 15 amino acids. Germline loops: CDR1 ENHRY, CDR2 SYGVKD. With 10 bases removed from V and 3 bases from J, the gap between germline ends came to 21 bases. The CDR3 loop is CATGHAIPKDTEAFF. The CDR3, as DNA: TGTGCCACCGGACATGCAATCCCTAAGGACACTGAAGCTTTCTTT.

The V call is TRBV5-4, the J call TRBJ1-2; tentatively, D is TRBD1 (5 bases). The CDR3 spans 17 residues. Germline loops: CDR1 SGHNT, CDR2 YYREEE (reference sequence). The V end lost 0 bases, the J end lost 4 bases, and 19 bases lay between the germline ends. The CDR3 sequence: CASSLEGTRSNPYGYTF. CDR3 nucleotide sequence: TGTGCCAGCAGCTTGGAGGGGACCCGCTCCAATCCCTATGGCTACACCTTC.

The chain recombines TRBV27 with TRBJ1-2; TRBD1 is a possible D gene (6 bases). Germline loops: CDR1 MNHEY, CDR2 SMNVEV (reference sequence). This CDR3 comprises 13 residues. V lost 5 bases, J lost 6 bases, and 13 bases lay in between. CDR3 bases: TGTGCCAGCAGTCTAAAGAGGGGGGATGGCTACACCTTC. Amino acids: CASSLKRGDGYTF.

The gene calls are TRBV28 and TRBJ2-1; D uncertain. CDR1 MDHEN and CDR2 SYDVKM come from the germline V gene. V dropped 3 bases and J dropped 2 bases, with 11 bases sitting between them. This CDR3 is built from 15 residues. CDR3 residues: CASSFGGATYNEQFF. The CDR3 DNA follows: TGTGCCAGCAGTTTTGGCGGAGCAACCTACAATGAGCAGTTCTTC. Complete variable domain (other parts from reference TRBV28 and TRBJ2-1): DVKVTQSSRYLVKRTGEKVFLECVQDMDHENMFWYRQDPGLGLRLIYFSYDVKMKEKGDIPEGYSVSREKKERFSLILESASTNQTSMYLCASSFGGATYNEQFFGPGTRLTVL.

The gene calls are TRBV28 and TRBJ1-2, with 7 bases lining up with TRBD1. Germline V CDR1 and CDR2: MDHEN, SYDVKM. The CDR3 has 15 residues. J lost 4 bases, V lost 7 bases, and 12 bases had no gene match. The CDR3 reads CASISTGTDFYGYTF. DNA of the CDR3: TGTGCCAGCATCTCGACCGGGACAGACTTCTATGGCTACACCTTC.

This clone showed up just once. V gene TRBV3-1 (or the pseudogene TRBV3-2) combines with J gene TRBJ2-1; 7 bases are a match to TRBD2. Germline V lookup: CDR1 LGHDT, CDR2 YNNKEL (reference sequence). CDR3 size: 15 residues. V trimming: 4 bases; J trimming: 7 bases; junction bases outside the gene matches: 10. The CDR3 nucleotides read TGTGCCAGCAGCCCCACCAATACACTAGCGAATGAGCAGTTCTTC. The encoded protein is CASSPTNTLANEQFF.

This clone came up once. The CDR3, as DNA: TGTGCCAGTAGTACGGGACTCCCGGGCAGGGAAAAACTGTTTTTT. Protein: CASSTGLPGREKLFF. V is TRBV19 and J is TRBJ1-4, with D perhaps matching TRBD1 (5 bases). V was clipped by 4 bases and J by 8 bases, with 17 bases between them. The CDR3 covers 15 residues. Germline lookup yields CDR1 LNHDA and CDR2 SQIVND (reference sequence).

The V call is TRBV29-1, the J call TRBJ1-4, with 7 nucleotides matching TRBD1. The CDR3 runs 12 residues. Germline-derived CDR1 and CDR2 are SQVTM and ANQGSEA. V shed 5 bases, J shed 6 bases, and the junction held 3 bases outside the gene matches. CDR3 bases: TGCAGCGTTCAAGGGGGCTATGAAAAACTGTTTTTT. This sequence encodes CSVQGGYEKLFF.

The gene calls are TRBV24-1 and TRBJ2-1; 7 bases align to TRBD2. Unmatched junction bases numbered 3, after V lost 0 bases and J lost 2 bases. The CDR3 consists of 16 residues. The germline V gene encodes CDR1 KGHDR and CDR2 SFDVKD. Written as DNA, the CDR3 is TGTGCCACCAGTGATTTGAGCGGGGCCACCTACAATGAGCAGTTCTTC. This encodes CATSDLSGATYNEQFF.

The gene calls are TRBV18 and TRBJ2-2; D is unclear. Germline values: CDR1 KGHSH, CDR2 LQKENI. The CDR3 has 13 residues. Trimming pared 3 bases from V and 2 bases from J, leaving 4 bases between. The CDR3 here is CASSPENTGELFF. CDR3 DNA sequence: TGTGCCAGCTCACCGGAAAACACCGGGGAGCTGTTTTTT.

This chain joins TRBV27 and TRBJ2-3; TRBD1 aligns across 7 bases. Trimming at V came to 5 bases and at J to 2 bases, leaving 10 bases not matched to a gene. CDR1 and CDR2 (germline): MNHEY, SMNVEV (reference sequence). The CDR3 runs to 16 residues. CDR3 DNA sequence: TGTGCCAGCAGTCGATTCCGGGACAGAGTCACAGATACGCAGTATTTT. As protein: CASSRFRDRVTDTQYF.

The chain recombines TRBV7-9 with TRBJ2-1, with D perhaps TRBD1 or TRBD2 (5 bases each). The CDR3 sequence is 13 residues long. With 5 bases removed from V and 9 bases from J, the gap between germline ends came to 14 bases. Germline V gives CDR1 SEHNR, CDR2 FQNEAQ (reference sequence). Here the CDR3 reads CASSGTPSIEQFF. CDR3 in DNA: TGTGCCAGCAGCGGGACCCCGTCCATTGAGCAGTTCTTC.

The chain couples TRBV10-3 to TRBJ1-1; 8 nucleotides match TRBD1. Trimming removed 6 bases from V and 4 bases from J; junction bases left unmatched: 7. The CDR3 extends over 14 amino acids. Germline CDR1 and CDR2: ENHRY and SYGVKD. Here the CDR3 DNA reads TGTGCCATCAGAAGGACAGGGATGAGCACTGAAGCTTTCTTT. It encodes CAIRRTGMSTEAFF.

The chain combines TRBV28 with TRBJ2-2; D gene unclear. In germline, CDR1 is MDHEN, CDR2 SYDVKM. The CDR3 is 14 amino acids. The V end lost 1 base, the J end lost 0 bases, and 3 bases lay between the germline ends. The CDR3 coding sequence is TGTGCCAGCAGTTTATCGTCGAACACCGGGGAGCTGTTTTTT. Its translation: CASSLSSNTGELFF.